Listed below are T cell receptor beta chains from one sample, sequenced in a study of blood T cell repertoires in COVID-19. Generated by immunoSEQ multiplex PCR, the TCRdb table keeps only in-frame clones and is missing some. Seen here are 350,000 or so clones, more than 90% observed once, and the top ten hold 15% to 20%. Specimen: PBMCs or T cells enriched from blood (not recorded which). Receptor source: a woman aged 25 to 45 who had recovered from COVID-19. Each CDR3 is given with its conserved first and last residue. The order of the fields is clone size, D gene, J gene, V gene, CDR3 protein. D genes are given only for firm matches. For some rows the clone size is stated as once, few or many, or as a class when expanded; others skip it.

>few|.|TRBJ2-7|TRBV29-1
CSVAASASYEQYF
>.|.|TRBJ2-2|TRBV4-1
CASSQPDIFVCGELFF
>.|TRBD1|TRBJ1-2|TRBV27
CASSLTGDRYTF
>.|.|TRBJ1-1|TRBV18
CASSPGANTEAFF
>.|.|TRBJ1-4|TRBV19
CASSIDPTTVRGEKLFF
>.|.|TRBJ1-6|TRBV28
CASSFRGGSSYNSPLHF
>.|.|TRBJ1-1|TRBV13
CASSGIKQGNTEAFF
>.|TRBD1|TRBJ2-7|TRBV6-6
CASSGTGVLQYF
>.|TRBD1|TRBJ2-7|TRBV7-2
CASSPWETQGASYF
>.|TRBD1|TRBJ2-1|TRBV28
CASRNPRDRVTYNEQFF
>.|.|TRBJ1-2|TRBV2
CASRTTGSGYTF
>once|.|TRBJ2-5|TRBV24-1
CATSDPQTGQETQYF
>.|TRBD2|TRBJ2-3|TRBV28
CASSFKGLAGGTQYF
>.|.|TRBJ2-1|TRBV5-5
CASSLLQGLSYNEQFF
>.|.|TRBJ2-5|TRBV5-1
CASSLGRGREETQYF
>.|.|TRBJ1-1|TRBV5-1
CASSSNGNTEAFF
>once|.|TRBJ1-5|TRBV27
CASSLSSNQPQHF
>.|.|TRBJ1-1|TRBV18
CASSLDLRGVGTEAFF
>.|TRBD1|TRBJ1-1|TRBV28
CASSFGTGAVLAFF
>.|.|TRBJ2-1|TRBV24-1
CATSEVAGISYNEQFF
>.|.|TRBJ2-6|TRBV6-2/TRBV6-3
CASSPRGANVLTF
>.|.|TRBJ1-2|TRBV6-1
CASSDRVGYTF
>.|.|TRBJ2-6|TRBV7-9
CASSSLQGGRRGNVLTF
>.|TRBD1|TRBJ1-6|TRBV7-2
CASSLGFLDRITF
>.|TRBD1|TRBJ1-6|TRBV14
CASSPGTGVSYNSPLHF
>.|TRBD1|TRBJ1-5|TRBV5-8
CASSLGTGTNQPQHF
>once|.|TRBJ2-5|TRBV5-4
CASSWVPGQATQYF
>.|.|TRBJ2-3|TRBV7-2
CASSLGPRDTQYF
>.|.|TRBJ2-1|TRBV5-4
CASSLQGGNEQFF
>.|.|TRBJ2-5|TRBV7-9
CASSTTRHLQETQYF
>.|TRBD2|TRBJ2-1|TRBV4-1
CASSQVISGGFYNEQFF
>.|.|TRBJ2-7|TRBV28
CASSPQGGEQYF
>.|.|TRBJ1-6|TRBV28
CASRGGGRTTEF
>.|.|TRBJ1-1|TRBV4-1
CASSQDQVENTEAFF
>.|.|TRBJ2-2|TRBV24-1
CATSALTTGELFF
>.|.|TRBJ2-3|TRBV5-1
CASSLGATIQDTQYF
>.|.|TRBJ2-5|TRBV11-2
CASSFWGEETQYF
>.|.|TRBJ1-2|TRBV12-3/TRBV12-4
CASSQDSNYGYTF
>.|TRBD1|TRBJ2-7|TRBV7-9
CASSPRTGGSVPQEQYF
>.|.|TRBJ1-5|TRBV27
CASSLSPGNQPQHF
>.|.|TRBJ2-2|TRBV2
CASRNFYTGELFF
>.|.|TRBJ2-1|TRBV20-1
CSASWAGYNEQFF
>.|TRBD1|TRBJ1-2|TRBV27
CASSGTGAGFRGYTF
>.|TRBD2|TRBJ2-3|TRBV6-5
CAISSSGRGTDTQYF
>.|.|TRBJ1-1|TRBV7-8
CASSRLPNTEAFF
>once|TRBD1|TRBJ2-3|TRBV5-1
CASSLADRGYQDTQYF
>.|.|TRBJ2-7|TRBV13
CASSLRGFHEQYF
>.|.|TRBJ2-1|TRBV12-3/TRBV12-4
CASRPQGIGEQFF
>.|TRBD1|TRBJ2-1|TRBV18
CASSQGQALSEQFF
>.|TRBD1|TRBJ2-3|TRBV11-2
CASSYDETGATDTQYF
>.|.|TRBJ1-6|TRBV14
CASSLHTGSPLHF
>.|TRBD1|TRBJ1-2|TRBV28
CASSPAQGISGYTF